This TCR beta chain was recovered during a study of OX40 agonist ivuxolimab in advanced cancers. This CDR3 contains 13 residues. The germline V gene encodes CDR1 SGHKS and CDR2 YYEKEE (reference sequence). V gave up 0 bases and J gave up 6 bases, with 9 bases separating them. The method was immunoSEQ multiplex PCR; TCRdb's version includes in-frame clones alone and lacks a portion of them. The sample lists 71,000 or so clones; over 85% were seen once. The chain couples TRBV5-5 to TRBJ1-1; D is unresolved. The source was CD4+ or CD8+ T cells sorted from blood, collected in a trial of the OX40 agonist ivuxolimab. The sequence came from an adult with an advanced solid tumor such as melanoma, head and neck, liver or kidney cancer. CDR3 nucleotides: TGTGCCAGCAGCTTGGGGTCGGGCGCTGAAGCTTTCTTT. This codes for CASSLGSGAEAFF. The variable domain in full, with the rest retrieved from reference TRBV5-5 and TRBJ1-1, is DAGVTQSPTHLIKTRGQQVTLRCSPISGHKSVSWYQQVLGQGPQFIFQYYEKEERGRGNFPDRFSARQFPNYSSELNVNALLLGDSALYLCASSLGSGAEAFFGQGTRLTVV.